This TCR beta chain is drawn from a study of blood T cell repertoires in COVID-19. Study summary: From T cells, B-cell-depleted T cells, or PBMCs came the material, which was cDNA or gDNA.

As processed by the authors: Scientists estimated how many nucleated cells there were by amplifying reference gene primers. The assay was immunoSEQ multiplex PCR, and TCRdb's table has in-frame clones only and misses some. The D gene and trimming were derived from the DNA, and the V and J assignments and clone size from that table. The table shows 300,000 to 350,000 clones, with 86% occurring only once. This CDR3 spans 14 amino acids. CDR1 is SGDLS and CDR2 is YYNGEE in the germline V gene. Trimming took 2 bases from V and 8 from J, leaving 11 bases between them. The age range of participants was 18 to 89 years, with residence in about 25 US areas. Clinical history as reported by participants underpinned cohort assignment.

The sequence was obtained from a woman in her 40s with acute COVID-19. The sequencing sample was made of PBMCs or T cells enriched from blood (not recorded which). The V gene is TRBV9, the J gene TRBJ1-6, with D uncertain. CDR3: CASSVMIEDSPLHF. Written as DNA, the CDR3 is TGTGCCAGCAGCGTGATGATTGAGGATTCACCCCTCCACTTT.